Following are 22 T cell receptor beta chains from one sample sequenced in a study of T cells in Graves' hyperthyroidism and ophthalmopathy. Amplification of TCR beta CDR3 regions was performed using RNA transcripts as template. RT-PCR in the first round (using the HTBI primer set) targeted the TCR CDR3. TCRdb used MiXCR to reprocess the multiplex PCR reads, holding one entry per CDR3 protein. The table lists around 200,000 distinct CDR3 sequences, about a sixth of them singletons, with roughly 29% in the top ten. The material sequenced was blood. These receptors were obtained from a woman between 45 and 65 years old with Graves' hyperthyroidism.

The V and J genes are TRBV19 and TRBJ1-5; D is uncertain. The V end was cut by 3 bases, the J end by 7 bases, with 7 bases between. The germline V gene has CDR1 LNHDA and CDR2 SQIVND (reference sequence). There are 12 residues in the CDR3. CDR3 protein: CASSIWTQPQHF. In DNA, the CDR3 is TGTGCCAGTAGTATCTGGACGCAGCCCCAGCATTTT.

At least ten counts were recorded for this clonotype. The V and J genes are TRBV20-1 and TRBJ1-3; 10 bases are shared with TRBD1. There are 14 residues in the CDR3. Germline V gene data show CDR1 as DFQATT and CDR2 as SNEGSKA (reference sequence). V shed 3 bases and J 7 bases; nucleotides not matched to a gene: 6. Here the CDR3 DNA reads TGCAGTGCTAGCGAAAGACAGGGGGCGAACACCATATATTTT. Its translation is CSASERQGANTIYF.

The CDR3: CASSLGVNAGELFF. The CDR3 region has the DNA TGTGCCAGCAGCTTAGGAGTTAACGCCGGGGAGCTGTTTTTT. The V gene is TRBV7-2, the J gene TRBJ2-2, with D uncertain. Trimming pared 1 base from V and 6 bases from J, leaving 9 bases between. The germline V gene has CDR1 SGHTA and CDR2 FQGNSA. The length of the CDR3 is 14 residues.

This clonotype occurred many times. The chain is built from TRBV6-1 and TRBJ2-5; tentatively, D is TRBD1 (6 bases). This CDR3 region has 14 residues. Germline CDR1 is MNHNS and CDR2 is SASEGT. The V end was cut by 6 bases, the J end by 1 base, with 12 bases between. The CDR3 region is CASSHGTIQETQYF. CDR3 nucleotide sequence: TGTGCCAGCAGCCATGGGACAATCCAAGAGACCCAGTACTTC.

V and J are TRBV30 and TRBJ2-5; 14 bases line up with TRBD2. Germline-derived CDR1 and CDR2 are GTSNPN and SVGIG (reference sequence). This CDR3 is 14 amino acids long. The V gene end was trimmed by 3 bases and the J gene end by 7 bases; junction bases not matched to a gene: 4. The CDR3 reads CAWRTSGGARTQYF. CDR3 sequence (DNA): TGTGCCTGGAGGACTAGCGGGGGGGCCAGGACCCAGTACTTC.

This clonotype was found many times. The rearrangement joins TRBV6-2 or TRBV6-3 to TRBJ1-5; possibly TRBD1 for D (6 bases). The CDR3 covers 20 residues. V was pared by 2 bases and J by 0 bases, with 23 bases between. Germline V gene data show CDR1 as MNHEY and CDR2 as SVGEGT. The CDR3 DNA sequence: TGTGCCAGCAGTTACACACGACGCGACAGGAACTATTATAGCAATCAGCCCCAGCATTTT. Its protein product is CASSYTRRDRNYYSNQPQHF.

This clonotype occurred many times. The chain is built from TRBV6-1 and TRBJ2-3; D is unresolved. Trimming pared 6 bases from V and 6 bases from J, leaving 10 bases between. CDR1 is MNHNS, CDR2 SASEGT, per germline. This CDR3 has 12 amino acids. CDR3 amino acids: CASRDPPDTQYF. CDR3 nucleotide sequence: TGTGCCAGCAGGGACCCTCCCGATACGCAGTATTTT.

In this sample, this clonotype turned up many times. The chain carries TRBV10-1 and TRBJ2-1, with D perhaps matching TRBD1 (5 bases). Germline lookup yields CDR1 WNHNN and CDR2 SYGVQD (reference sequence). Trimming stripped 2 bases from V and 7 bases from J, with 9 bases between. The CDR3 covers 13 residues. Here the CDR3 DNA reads TGCGCCAGCAGTGAGACCAGGGTAAATGAGCAGTTCTTC. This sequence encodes CASSETRVNEQFF.

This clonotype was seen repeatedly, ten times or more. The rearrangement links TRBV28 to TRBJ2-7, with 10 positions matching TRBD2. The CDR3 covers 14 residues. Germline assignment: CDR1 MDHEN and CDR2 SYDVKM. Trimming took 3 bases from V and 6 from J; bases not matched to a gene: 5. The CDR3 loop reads CASSFGLAGAEQYF. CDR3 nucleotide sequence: TGTGCCAGCAGTTTTGGGCTAGCGGGGGCCGAGCAGTACTTC.

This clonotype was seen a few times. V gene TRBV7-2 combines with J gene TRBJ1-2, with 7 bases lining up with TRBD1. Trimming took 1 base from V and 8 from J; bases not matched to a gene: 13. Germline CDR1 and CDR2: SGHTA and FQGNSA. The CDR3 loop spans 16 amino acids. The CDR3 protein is CASSLERQGKGKGYTF. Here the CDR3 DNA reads TGTGCCAGCAGCTTAGAGCGACAGGGAAAAGGAAAAGGCTACACCTTC. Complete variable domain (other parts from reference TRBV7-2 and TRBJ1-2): GAGVSQSPSNKVTEKGKDVELRCDPISGHTALYWYRQSLGQGLEFLIYFQGNSAPDKSGLPSDRFSAERTGGSVSTLTIQRTQQEDSAVYLCASSLERQGKGKGYTFGSGTRLTVV.

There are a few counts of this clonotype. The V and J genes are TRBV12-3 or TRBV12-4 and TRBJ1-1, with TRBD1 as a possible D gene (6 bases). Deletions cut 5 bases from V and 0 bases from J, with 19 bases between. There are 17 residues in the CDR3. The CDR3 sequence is CASSPSLGGGMNTEAFF. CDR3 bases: TGTGCCAGCAGTCCTAGTTTAGGCGGGGGCATGAACACTGAAGCTTTCTTT.

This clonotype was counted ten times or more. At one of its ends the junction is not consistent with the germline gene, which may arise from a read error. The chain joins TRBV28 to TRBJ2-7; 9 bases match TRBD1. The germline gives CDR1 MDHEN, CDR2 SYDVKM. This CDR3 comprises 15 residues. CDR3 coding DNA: TGTGCCAGTAGAGGAACGGGACAGGGTAGCCTCGAGCAATACTTC. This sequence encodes CASRGTGQGSLEQYF.

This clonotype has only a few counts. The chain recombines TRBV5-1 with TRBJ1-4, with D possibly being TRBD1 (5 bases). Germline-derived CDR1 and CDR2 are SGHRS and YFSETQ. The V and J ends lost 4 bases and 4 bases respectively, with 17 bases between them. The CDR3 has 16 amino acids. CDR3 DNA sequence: TGCGCCAGCAGCGGCCTGGGTGGGGGGAATAATGAAAAACTGTTTTTT. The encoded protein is CASSGLGGGNNEKLFF.

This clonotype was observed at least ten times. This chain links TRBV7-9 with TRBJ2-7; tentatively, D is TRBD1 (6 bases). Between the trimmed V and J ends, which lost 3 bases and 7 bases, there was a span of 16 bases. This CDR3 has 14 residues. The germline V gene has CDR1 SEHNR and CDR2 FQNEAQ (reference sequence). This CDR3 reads CASSFSWGHGEQYF. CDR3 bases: TGTGCCAGCAGCTTCTCTTGGGGGCACGGGGAGCAGTACTTC.

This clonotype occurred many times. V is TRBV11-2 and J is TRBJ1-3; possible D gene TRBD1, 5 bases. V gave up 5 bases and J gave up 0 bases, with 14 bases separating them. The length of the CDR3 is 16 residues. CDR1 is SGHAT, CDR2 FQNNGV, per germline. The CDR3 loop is CASSPYPRGSGNTIYF. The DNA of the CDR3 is TGTGCCAGCAGCCCATACCCGAGGGGCTCTGGAAACACCATATATTTT.

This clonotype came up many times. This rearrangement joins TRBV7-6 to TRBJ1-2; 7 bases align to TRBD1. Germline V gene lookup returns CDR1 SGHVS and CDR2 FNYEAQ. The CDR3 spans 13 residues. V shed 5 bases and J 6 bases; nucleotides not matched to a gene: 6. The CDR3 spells CASSRRGTDGYTF. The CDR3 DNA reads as TGTGCCAGCAGCCGGAGGGGGACAGATGGCTACACCTTC. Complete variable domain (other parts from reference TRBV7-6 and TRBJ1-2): GAGVSQSPRYKVTKRGQDVALRCDPISGHVSLYWYRQALGQGPEFLTYFNYEAQQDKSGLPNDRFSAERPEGSISTLTIQRTEQRDSAMYRCASSRRGTDGYTFGSGTRLTVV.

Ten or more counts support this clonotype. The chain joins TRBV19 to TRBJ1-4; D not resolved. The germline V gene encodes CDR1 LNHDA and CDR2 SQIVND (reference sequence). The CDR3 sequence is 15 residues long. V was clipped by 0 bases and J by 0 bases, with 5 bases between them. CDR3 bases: TGTGCCAGTAGTATAGAAGAAGCAACTAATGAAAAACTGTTTTTT. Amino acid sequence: CASSIEEATNEKLFF.

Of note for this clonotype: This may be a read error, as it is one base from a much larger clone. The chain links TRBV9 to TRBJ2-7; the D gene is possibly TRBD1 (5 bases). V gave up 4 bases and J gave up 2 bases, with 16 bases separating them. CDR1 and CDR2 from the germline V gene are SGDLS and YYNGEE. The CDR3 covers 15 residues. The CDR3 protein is CASSPTTASPYEQYF. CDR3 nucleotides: TGTGCCAGCAGCCCAACGACAGCGAGCCCCTACGAGCAGTACTTC.

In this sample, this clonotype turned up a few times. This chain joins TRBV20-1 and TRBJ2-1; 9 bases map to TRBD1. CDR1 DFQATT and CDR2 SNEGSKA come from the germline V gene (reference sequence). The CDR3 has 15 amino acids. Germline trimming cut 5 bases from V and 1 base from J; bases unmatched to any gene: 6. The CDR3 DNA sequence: TGCAGTGCTTATCGGGGACAGGGATCCTACAATGAGCAGTTCTTC. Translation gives CSAYRGQGSYNEQFF.

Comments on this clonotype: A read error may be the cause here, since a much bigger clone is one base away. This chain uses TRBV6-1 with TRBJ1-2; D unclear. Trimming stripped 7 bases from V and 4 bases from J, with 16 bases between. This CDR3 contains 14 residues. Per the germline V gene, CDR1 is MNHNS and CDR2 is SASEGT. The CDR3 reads CASTSRLSPYGYTF. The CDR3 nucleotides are TGTGCCAGCACCTCCCGGCTTTCCCCCTATGGCTACACCTTC.

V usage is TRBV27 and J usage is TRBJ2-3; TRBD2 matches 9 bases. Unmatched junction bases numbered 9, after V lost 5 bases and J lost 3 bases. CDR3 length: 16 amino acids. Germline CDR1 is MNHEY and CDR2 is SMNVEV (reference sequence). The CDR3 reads CASSLSGRSLTDTQYF. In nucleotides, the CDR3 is TGTGCCAGCAGTCTTAGCGGGAGAAGCTTGACAGATACGCAGTATTTT.

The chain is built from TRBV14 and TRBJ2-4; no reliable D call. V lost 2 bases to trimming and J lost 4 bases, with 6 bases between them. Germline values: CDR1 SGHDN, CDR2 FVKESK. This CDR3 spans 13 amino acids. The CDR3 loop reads CASSQLGKNIQYF. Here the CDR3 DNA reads TGTGCCAGCAGCCAATTAGGGAAAAACATTCAGTACTTC.